Sequencing of this T cell receptor beta chain was carried out in a study of T cells in Graves' hyperthyroidism and ophthalmopathy. Study-wide findings and caveats: Prediction of ophthalmopathy progression came a median around 6 months pre-onset. Most expanded thyroid clonotypes above 0.001 also appeared in blood.

In this sample, this clonotype turned up many times. The antigen is unknown. Patients were excluded for uncontrolled infection, other autoimmune disease, pregnancy or lactation. The CDR3 is 15 amino acids. CDR1 and CDR2 from the germline V gene are MDHEN and SYDVKM. The V and J ends lost 3 bases and 4 bases respectively, with 12 bases between them. Amplified regions were TCR beta CDR3 sequences from RNA transcripts. HTBI primers drove first-round RT-PCR of the TCR CDR3. A single record per CDR3 protein comes from TCRdb applying MiXCR to the multiplex PCR reads. The sample contains more than 350,000 distinct CDR3 sequences, 13% to 15% of which appear only once.

The sequenced sample was blood. The J gene is TRBJ2-2, the V gene TRBV28, with D possibly matching TRBD2 (5 bases). This sequence was found in a woman aged 55 to 70 with Graves' ophthalmopathy. CDR3: CASSFWGVSTGELFF. The CDR3 DNA follows: TGTGCCAGCAGTTTTTGGGGAGTGAGCACCGGGGAGCTGTTTTTT. Full variable domain (rest looked up from reference TRBV28 and TRBJ2-2): DVKVTQSSRYLVKRTGEKVFLECVQDMDHENMFWYRQDPGLGLRLIYFSYDVKMKEKGDIPEGYSVSREKKERFSLILESASTNQTSMYLCASSFWGVSTGELFFGEGSRLTVL.